A selection of T cell receptor beta chains follows, all from one sample in a study of early T cells in non-severe SARS-CoV-2 infection. TCRdb independently ran MiXCR on the 5' RACE reads; one entry per CDR3 protein. The sample shows roughly 46,000 distinct CDR3 sequences, roughly 10% of them seen only once. The sequencing used whole blood, collected at baseline. These receptors were obtained from an adult who was a healthcare worker with PCR-confirmed SARS-CoV-2 infection or an uninfected control (not recorded which). The CDR3 runs from the conserved cysteine through the conserved F or W. A D gene is named only where the DNA matches it firmly. A row's size may be missing; if present it is once, few, many or a size class.

clone_size: .; v_call: TRBV12-3/TRBV12-4; j_call: TRBJ2-2; d_call: TRBD2; cdr3_aa: CASIRREYTGELFF; cdr3_nt: TGTGCCAGCATCCGGCGGGAGTACACCGGGGAGCTGTTTTTT
clone_size: many; v_call: TRBV19; j_call: TRBJ1-5; d_call: .; cdr3_aa: CASSSYREGQPQHF; cdr3_nt: TGTGCCAGTAGTAGTTACAGGGAAGGCCAGCCCCAGCATTTT
clone_size: few; v_call: TRBV4-1; j_call: TRBJ1-3; d_call: .; cdr3_aa: CASSQDTGSGNTIYF; cdr3_nt: TGCGCCAGCAGCCAAGATACGGGCTCTGGAAACACCATATATTTT
clone_size: many; v_call: TRBV19; j_call: TRBJ1-5; d_call: TRBD1; cdr3_aa: CASSNKPQGANQPQHF; cdr3_nt: TGTGCCAGTAGCAATAAACCTCAGGGGGCGAATCAGCCCCAGCATTTT
clone_size: .; v_call: TRBV5-4; j_call: TRBJ2-2; d_call: TRBD2; cdr3_aa: CASSSLSGRYTGELFF; cdr3_nt: TGTGCCAGCAGTTCCCTTAGCGGGAGATACACCGGGGAGCTGTTTTTT
clone_size: .; v_call: TRBV29-1; j_call: TRBJ2-3; d_call: .; cdr3_aa: CSVVVGGSTDTQYF; cdr3_nt: TGCAGCGTTGTAGTGGGAGGAAGCACAGATACGCAGTATTTT
clone_size: few; v_call: TRBV20-1; j_call: TRBJ2-7; d_call: TRBD2; cdr3_aa: CSARGLREGAYEQYF; cdr3_nt: TGCAGTGCTAGAGGGCTTCGGGAGGGGGCCTACGAGCAGTACTTC
clone_size: .; v_call: TRBV28; j_call: TRBJ2-1; d_call: TRBD1; cdr3_aa: CASRPTGSDGEQFF; cdr3_nt: TGTGCCAGCAGACCGACAGGGTCTGATGGTGAGCAGTTCTTC
clone_size: few; v_call: TRBV10-3; j_call: TRBJ2-7; d_call: .; cdr3_aa: CAISESGQTVPEQYF; cdr3_nt: TGTGCCATCAGTGAGTCCGGGCAGACGGTCCCCGAGCAGTACTTC
clone_size: .; v_call: TRBV24-1; j_call: TRBJ2-2; d_call: .; cdr3_aa: CATQPSGFDTGELFF; cdr3_nt: TGTGCCACCCAACCGTCGGGGTTCGATACCGGGGAGCTGTTTTTT
clone_size: .; v_call: TRBV4-1; j_call: TRBJ2-1; d_call: TRBD2; cdr3_aa: CASSQVGLADLNEQFF; cdr3_nt: TGCGCCAGCAGCCAAGTCGGGCTAGCGGACCTCAATGAGCAGTTCTTC
clone_size: .; v_call: TRBV7-3; j_call: TRBJ1-1; d_call: TRBD1; cdr3_aa: CASSAQGKEAFF; cdr3_nt: TGTGCCAGCAGCGCACAGGGGAAGGAAGCTTTCTTT
clone_size: .; v_call: TRBV29-1; j_call: TRBJ1-2; d_call: .; cdr3_aa: CSVEKTVPVNYGYTF; cdr3_nt: TGCAGCGTTGAAAAGACAGTTCCCGTAAACTATGGCTACACCTTC
clone_size: .; v_call: TRBV6-2/TRBV6-3; j_call: TRBJ2-7; d_call: .; cdr3_aa: CASSYRGYEQYF; cdr3_nt: TGTGCCAGCAGTTACAGGGGCTACGAGCAGTACTTC
clone_size: .; v_call: TRBV13; j_call: TRBJ2-7; d_call: TRBD2; cdr3_aa: CASSLYTSGNYEQYF; cdr3_nt: TGTGCCAGCAGCTTATATACTAGCGGGAACTACGAGCAGTACTTC
clone_size: many; v_call: TRBV28; j_call: TRBJ1-5; d_call: .; cdr3_aa: CASSLNPRHTHF; cdr3_nt: TGTGCCAGCAGTCTCAACCCCAGGCACACGCATTTT
clone_size: .; v_call: TRBV25-1; j_call: TRBJ1-6; d_call: TRBD1; cdr3_aa: CASSESTGETSPLHF; cdr3_nt: TGTGCCAGCAGTGAATCCACAGGGGAGACTTCACCCCTCCACTTT
clone_size: few; v_call: TRBV12-3/TRBV12-4; j_call: TRBJ2-5; d_call: .; cdr3_aa: CASSFFETQYF; cdr3_nt: TGTGCCAGCAGTTTCTTCGAGACCCAGTACTTC
clone_size: few; v_call: TRBV5-4; j_call: TRBJ2-5; d_call: .; cdr3_aa: CASSGGDRAGETQYF; cdr3_nt: TGTGCCAGCAGCGGAGGGGACCGGGCGGGGGAGACCCAGTACTTC
clone_size: few; v_call: TRBV28; j_call: TRBJ2-3; d_call: .; cdr3_aa: CASHREGQRDTQYF; cdr3_nt: TGTGCCAGCCACCGCGAGGGCCAGAGAGATACGCAGTATTTT
clone_size: .; v_call: TRBV20-1; j_call: TRBJ2-3; d_call: TRBD1; cdr3_aa: CSAESGTEVTDTQYF; cdr3_nt: TGCAGTGCCGAATCCGGGACAGAAGTCACAGATACGCAGTATTTT
clone_size: many; v_call: TRBV20-1; j_call: TRBJ2-1; d_call: TRBD2; cdr3_aa: CSATSSGGASEQFF; cdr3_nt: TGCAGTGCTACCTCTAGCGGGGGGGCAAGTGAGCAGTTCTTC
clone_size: few; v_call: TRBV5-1; j_call: TRBJ1-1; d_call: .; cdr3_aa: CASSLPEGQGTEAFF; cdr3_nt: TGCGCCAGCAGCTTGCCCGAGGGGCAGGGCACTGAAGCTTTCTTT
clone_size: many; v_call: TRBV7-2; j_call: TRBJ2-3; d_call: .; cdr3_aa: CASSLRRADTQYF; cdr3_nt: TGTGCCAGCAGCTTAAGGCGGGCAGATACGCAGTATTTT
clone_size: few; v_call: TRBV12-3/TRBV12-4; j_call: TRBJ1-1; d_call: .; cdr3_aa: CASSFGQVGTEAFF; cdr3_nt: TGTGCCAGCAGTTTTGGCCAGGTTGGCACTGAAGCTTTCTTT
clone_size: .; v_call: TRBV27; j_call: TRBJ1-6; d_call: .; cdr3_aa: CASSSRGHLESPLHF; cdr3_nt: TGTGCCAGCAGTTCCCGGGGACATTTGGAATCACCCCTCCACTTT
clone_size: .; v_call: TRBV7-6; j_call: TRBJ2-4; d_call: TRBD2; cdr3_aa: CASSLGSTSGRDVQYF; cdr3_nt: TGTGCCAGCAGCTTAGGGTCGACTAGCGGGAGGGACGTACAGTACTTC
clone_size: many; v_call: TRBV6-6; j_call: TRBJ2-2; d_call: .; cdr3_aa: CASSYSTRVGGELFF; cdr3_nt: TGTGCCAGCAGTTACTCGACCAGGGTGGGCGGGGAGCTGTTTTTT
clone_size: .; v_call: TRBV20-1; j_call: TRBJ2-3; d_call: TRBD2; cdr3_aa: CSAESGSMADTQYF; cdr3_nt: TGCAGTGCTGAAAGCGGGAGTATGGCAGATACGCAGTATTTT
clone_size: many; v_call: TRBV20-1; j_call: TRBJ1-2; d_call: .; cdr3_aa: CSARDGEVHTYGYTF; cdr3_nt: TGCAGTGCTAGAGATGGGGAGGTCCACACTTATGGCTACACCTTC
clone_size: many; v_call: TRBV2; j_call: TRBJ2-3; d_call: .; cdr3_aa: CASRREGITDTQYF; cdr3_nt: TGTGCCAGCCGACGAGAGGGAATCACAGATACGCAGTATTTT
clone_size: many; v_call: TRBV7-2; j_call: TRBJ2-7; d_call: .; cdr3_aa: CASSSPSSYEQYF; cdr3_nt: TGTGCCAGCAGCTCCCCCTCTTCCTACGAGCAGTACTTC
clone_size: few; v_call: TRBV13; j_call: TRBJ1-2; d_call: .; cdr3_aa: CASSRWGSAVANYGYTF; cdr3_nt: TGTGCCAGCAGCCGCTGGGGCAGCGCCGTAGCTAACTATGGCTACACCTTC
clone_size: many; v_call: TRBV7-9; j_call: TRBJ1-4; d_call: TRBD1; cdr3_aa: CASSSIWGQGREKLFF; cdr3_nt: TGTGCCAGCAGCTCCATTTGGGGACAGGGGCGAGAAAAACTGTTTTTT
clone_size: .; v_call: TRBV6-5; j_call: TRBJ1-1; d_call: .; cdr3_aa: CASSRTGKAEAFF; cdr3_nt: TGTGCCAGCAGCCGGACGGGGAAGGCTGAAGCTTTCTTT
clone_size: .; v_call: TRBV18; j_call: TRBJ2-3; d_call: .; cdr3_aa: CASSLYRDWGDRDTQYF; cdr3_nt: TGTGCCAGCTCACTCTACCGGGACTGGGGGGACCGCGATACGCAGTATTTT
clone_size: .; v_call: TRBV5-4; j_call: TRBJ2-3; d_call: .; cdr3_aa: CASSLGTTDTQYF; cdr3_nt: TGTGCCAGCAGCTTAGGTACCACAGATACGCAGTATTTT
clone_size: few; v_call: TRBV3-1; j_call: TRBJ1-5; d_call: TRBD1; cdr3_aa: CASAGGPYSNQPQHF; cdr3_nt: TGTGCCAGCGCAGGGGGGCCGTATAGCAATCAGCCCCAGCATTTT
clone_size: many; v_call: TRBV28; j_call: TRBJ2-7; d_call: .; cdr3_aa: CASRKTAYEQYF; cdr3_nt: TGTGCCAGCAGAAAGACCGCCTACGAGCAGTACTTC
clone_size: few; v_call: TRBV7-2; j_call: TRBJ1-1; d_call: .; cdr3_aa: CASSQGGASTEAFF; cdr3_nt: TGTGCCAGCAGCCAAGGGGGAGCGAGCACTGAAGCTTTCTTT
clone_size: .; v_call: TRBV4-3; j_call: TRBJ1-3; d_call: .; cdr3_aa: CASSQAHGVSSGNTIYF; cdr3_nt: TGCGCCAGCAGCCAAGCGCACGGTGTCAGCTCTGGAAACACCATATATTTT
clone_size: many; v_call: TRBV20-1; j_call: TRBJ1-1; d_call: TRBD1; cdr3_aa: CSARLNRGLNTEAFF; cdr3_nt: TGCAGTGCTAGATTAAACAGGGGATTGAACACTGAAGCTTTCTTT
clone_size: .; v_call: TRBV5-1; j_call: TRBJ2-7; d_call: TRBD1; cdr3_aa: CASRAGTGSYEQYF; cdr3_nt: TGCGCCAGCAGAGCCGGGACAGGGTCCTACGAGCAGTACTTC
clone_size: many; v_call: TRBV29-1; j_call: TRBJ2-7; d_call: .; cdr3_aa: CSVDGVRGGSYEQYF; cdr3_nt: TGCAGTGTCGATGGCGTCAGGGGGGGGTCCTACGAGCAGTACTTC
clone_size: .; v_call: TRBV6-1; j_call: TRBJ2-7; d_call: .; cdr3_aa: CASSEPGPTHSEQYF; cdr3_nt: TGTGCCAGCAGTGAGCCGGGACCAACCCACTCCGAGCAGTACTTC
clone_size: .; v_call: TRBV14; j_call: TRBJ1-4; d_call: .; cdr3_aa: CASSQAGEKLFF; cdr3_nt: TGTGCCAGCAGCCAAGCGGGGGAAAAACTGTTTTTT
clone_size: many; v_call: TRBV6-5; j_call: TRBJ1-4; d_call: .; cdr3_aa: CASRLSGLGDGKLFF; cdr3_nt: TGTGCCAGCAGGCTCTCCGGGCTCGGCGACGGAAAACTGTTTTTT
clone_size: few; v_call: TRBV6-1; j_call: TRBJ2-7; d_call: TRBD1; cdr3_aa: CASRDGQGYEQYF; cdr3_nt: TGTGCCAGCAGGGATGGACAGGGCTACGAGCAGTACTTC
clone_size: few; v_call: TRBV9; j_call: TRBJ1-6; d_call: .; cdr3_aa: CAGAGIPLHF; cdr3_nt: TGTGCCGGGGCTGGTATACCCCTCCACTTT
clone_size: .; v_call: TRBV3-1; j_call: TRBJ2-2; d_call: .; cdr3_aa: CASSQRGKLQGPGELFF; cdr3_nt: TGTGCCAGCAGCCAAAGGGGGAAACTCCAGGGGCCCGGGGAGCTGTTTTTT
clone_size: .; v_call: TRBV19; j_call: TRBJ2-1; d_call: TRBD2; cdr3_aa: CASSVINPGLASNEQFF; cdr3_nt: TGTGCCAGTAGTGTCATCAACCCGGGACTAGCTAGCAATGAGCAGTTCTTC
clone_size: few; v_call: TRBV7-3; j_call: TRBJ1-1; d_call: .; cdr3_aa: CASSLLRNTEAFF; cdr3_nt: TGTGCCAGCAGCTTACTGCGGAACACTGAAGCTTTCTTT
clone_size: .; v_call: TRBV6-6; j_call: TRBJ1-2; d_call: .; cdr3_aa: CASSYREDYGYTF; cdr3_nt: TGTGCCAGCAGTTACAGGGAGGACTATGGCTACACCTTC
clone_size: many; v_call: TRBV20-1; j_call: TRBJ2-3; d_call: .; cdr3_aa: CSAPPAGSTDTQYF; cdr3_nt: TGCAGTGCCCCCCCCGCGGGAAGCACAGATACGCAGTATTTT
clone_size: many; v_call: TRBV7-2; j_call: TRBJ2-7; d_call: .; cdr3_aa: CASSLDWRRRYEQYF; cdr3_nt: TGTGCCAGCAGCTTAGATTGGCGGAGGCGGTACGAGCAGTACTTC
clone_size: many; v_call: TRBV11-2; j_call: TRBJ1-1; d_call: .; cdr3_aa: CASSVDFGTGWKFF; cdr3_nt: TGTGCCAGCAGCGTAGATTTCGGGACGGGGTGGAAATTCTTT